The clone carrying this TCR beta chain turned up a few times. What it recognizes is unknown. This CDR3 is built from 13 residues. Trimming removed 4 bases from V and 6 bases from J; junction bases left unmatched: 5. Germline-derived CDR1 and CDR2 are LNHNV and YYDKDF (reference sequence). The data are from a study of T cells in Graves' hyperthyroidism and ophthalmopathy. The study, taken as a whole, reports: The blood repertoire included most of the expanded thyroid clonotypes above 0.001. Ophthalmopathy could be told apart from stable hyperthyroidism with a 13 V-J model. With a median lead of 6.5 months before onset, the model predicted ophthalmopathy.

Template material for amplifying TCR beta CDR3 regions consisted of RNA transcripts. With the HTBI primer set, the TCR CDR3 went through a first round of RT-PCR. One entry per CDR3 protein, called by TCRdb with MiXCR from the multiplex PCR reads. The repertoire holds 300,000 or so distinct CDR3 sequences, with around 15% as singletons. The chain recombines TRBV15 with TRBJ2-7; 8 positions match TRBD1. This TCR derives from a woman aged 55-70 years with Graves' ophthalmopathy. Specimen: blood. The CDR3 spells CATSMDRAGEQYF. CDR3 coding DNA: TGTGCCACCAGCATGGACAGGGCGGGCGAGCAGTACTTC.